This TCR beta chain was sequenced during a study of T cells expressing NK-cell markers. This CDR3 is built from 14 residues. Germline CDR1 and CDR2: SEHNR and FQNEAQ (reference sequence). TCRdb reprocessed the 5' RACE reads, with one entry per CDR3 protein and no DNA. Across roughly 450,000 distinct CDR3 sequences, the top ten clones capture approximately 1.4% of the sample. Specimen: blood T cells: a sorted CD56 or NKG2C T cell subset, CD4+ or CD8+ T cells, or bulk PBMC T cells (not recorded which). The TCR was taken from a woman between 50 and 59 years old in good health. J is TRBJ2-1 and V is TRBV7-9; the D call of TRBD1 rests on TCRdb alone, since no DNA is present to check it. The CDR3 spells CASSIGQGWHEQFF.